The rows below give T cell receptor beta chains drawn from one sample of a study of post-analysis software for immune sequencing data. TCRdb re-called the PCR reads through MiXCR, storing one row per CDR3 protein. The sample lists 650,000 to 850,000 distinct CDR3 sequences; around 45% were seen once. Source material: blood. These TCRs come from a girl aged 10-17 years with multiple sclerosis. CDR3s leave out the opening cysteine and the closing phenylalanine or tryptophan. The order of the fields is J gene, V gene, CDR3 length, clone size, CDR3 protein. Part of the rows lack a size; the others show once, few, many or a class for expanded clones.

J: TRBJ2-7; V: TRBV10-3; length: 12; size: few; CDR3: AISSDYRVNEQY
J: TRBJ2-5; V: TRBV12-3/TRBV12-4; length: 15; size: .; CDR3: ASSASRAGLVQETQY
J: TRBJ1-2; V: TRBV7-9; length: 13; size: .; CDR3: ASSFPGQGARGYT
J: TRBJ1-1; V: TRBV5-1; length: 10; size: .; CDR3: ASSSDSFEAF
J: TRBJ1-2; V: TRBV12-3/TRBV12-4; length: 12; size: few; CDR3: ASSRGQASYGYT
J: TRBJ2-5; V: TRBV12-3/TRBV12-4; length: 14; size: .; CDR3: ASSRTSGSLGETQY
J: TRBJ2-7; V: TRBV15; length: 12; size: .; CDR3: ATSRAGRTYEQY
J: TRBJ2-3; V: TRBV7-2; length: 12; size: many; CDR3: ASSLGQGGDTQY
J: TRBJ2-5; V: TRBV13; length: 13; size: .; CDR3: ASSKSRVDRETQY
J: TRBJ2-1; V: TRBV7-9; length: 14; size: .; CDR3: ASSSPTSGSVHEQF
J: TRBJ1-1; V: TRBV5-1; length: 13; size: .; CDR3: ASSAPGAGRDEAF